Described below is a single TCR beta chain sequence and its context. It lacks a known antigen. Base qualities are not at hand, and no much larger clone is one base apart. The data are from a study of OX40 agonist ivuxolimab in advanced cancers. For the wider study: Ivuxolimab was an agonistic, fully human IgG2 monoclonal antibody directed against OX40 (CD134), a costimulatory receptor. Intravenous ivuxolimab was administered to patients every 2 weeks at six dose levels: 0.01, 0.1, 0.3, 1.5, 3 and 10 mg/kg. Of the 50 to 55 patients in dose escalation, about 20 had hepatocellular carcinoma, some 15 had melanoma, 9 had renal cell carcinoma and 9 had head and neck cancer. A male proportion of approximately 83% and a mean age of around 60 years, ranging from roughly 20 to 80, were recorded for the dose-escalation cohort. Patients were allowed to have had prior anti-PD-1, anti-PD-L1 or anti-CTLA-4 therapy, and approximately 40% of the dose-escalation patients had been treated with checkpoint inhibitors. Partial responses were achieved by three dose-escalation patients, of whom one had hepatocellular carcinoma and two had cutaneous melanoma. Peripheral TCRbeta sequencing aimed to test whether ivuxolimab altered TCR sequence diversity and caused clonal T-cell expansion. The paper describes the monotherapy dose-escalation part (N = 52 patients) of the phase I trial of ivuxolimab. Summary of the overall study and its limitations: Partial responders in the 0.1-3.0 mg/kg groups had among the lowest normalized peripheral clonal expansion, especially among CD8+ T cells. On average, CD8+ T cells showed more expanded clones than CD4+ T cells after ivuxolimab. At doses from 0.1 to 3.0 mg/kg, clonal expansion was seen in both CD4+ and CD8+ blood T cells between baseline and week 6. Low levels of normalized T-cell clonal expansion were also seen in some patients who did not respond. The antigen specificity of the clonally expanded peripheral T cells was not determined.

The CDR3 spans 13 residues, from the cysteine through the phenylalanine. Only the CDR3 DNA stays, 39 bases, in frame from base 1. V lost 1 base and J lost 2 bases; the stretch between them is 4 bases long. CDR1 and CDR2 (SGHVS, FNYEAQ) derive from the germline V gene. The trial excluded patients who had a history of autoimmune disease or were on systemic immunosuppression. Peripheral blood for TCR sequencing was collected from all dose cohorts at baseline, on cycle 4 day 1, and on cycle 7 day 1. Samples came from an open-label, multicenter, first-in-human phase I dose-escalation trial of ivuxolimab. Adults with locally advanced or metastatic melanoma, renal cell carcinoma, hepatocellular carcinoma or head and neck squamous cell carcinoma were enrolled in the trial. Before TCR sequencing, CD4+ T cells and CD8+ T cells were sorted from peripheral blood as separate populations. Genomic DNA was extracted from sorted cells for sequencing of the TCRbeta CDR3 region. The immunoSEQ Assay was used for sequencing of TCRbeta CDR3 regions. Not all clones reach the TCRdb copy of this immuneACCESS table, which keeps in-frame sequences only. Checked studies attribute under half of the gap to unresolved V genes and leave the rest unexplained. Counted in this sample were 100,000 to 150,000 clones; about 90% of them appeared once. The top ten clones comprise around 0.81% of the sample.

The receptor was derived from an adult with an advanced solid tumor such as melanoma, head and neck, liver or kidney cancer. The chain couples TRBV7-6 to TRBJ2-3, with no D gene named confidently. Here the sequenced sample was CD4+ or CD8+ T cells sorted from blood, taken in a trial of the OX40 agonist ivuxolimab. Here the CDR3 is given as CASSLVSTDTQYF. The sequence in DNA is TGTGCCAGCAGCTTAGTTTCCACAGATACGCAGTATTTT.